This T cell receptor beta chain stems from a study of cytomegalovirus exposure and HLA in healthy donors. Study context: Among the roughly 380 donors who were genotyped, 81% fell in the genetic ancestry cluster that is associated with self-reported Caucasian donors.

Primers: 60 Vbeta forward and 13 Jbeta reverse. The repertoire was sequenced with immunoSEQ multiplex PCR; TCRdb's copy has only in-frame clones and lacks some. The table lists 120,000 to 150,000 clones, 75% to 90% of them singletons. Trimming took 5 bases from V and 5 from J; bases not matched to a gene: 13. Per the germline V gene, CDR1 is MDHEN and CDR2 is SYDVKM. This CDR3 region has 17 residues. The sequence derives from a woman in her thirties in good health and CMV-seronegative. The sequenced material came from PBMCs. The rearrangement joins TRBV28 to TRBJ2-1, with 9 positions matching TRBD2. The CDR3 reads CASSPLRRAGGNNEQFF. The DNA of the CDR3 is TGTGCCAGCAGTCCTCTGCGACGGGCGGGAGGGAACAATGAGCAGTTCTTC.